The following is a TCR beta chain sequence with its context. Its cognate antigen has yet to be identified. No quality values exist for individual bases; no much larger clone is one base distant. This sample's time point label indicates: baseline before first vaccination. The vaccinee samples were drawn from two UK trials, COV001 and COV002, one of which was a single-blind randomized controlled phase 2/3 trial testing AZD1222 (ChAdOx1 nCoV-19) in healthy adults. Trial participant PBMC samples were collected at day 0 and day 28 after the second dose for TCRbeta chain sequencing. The data stem from a study of T cell responses to AZD1222 COVID-19 vaccine (dated by TCRdb to the early 2020s). General notes on the study: AZD1222 recipients with second doses at about 4 weeks or about 12 weeks were pooled, because spike-specific TCR depth and breadth did not differ between schedules. TCR sequencing was performed for about 250 trial participants, of whom about 200 were given two doses of AZD1222 and around 26 were given two doses of MenACWY control vaccine. Enrollment into the trials was organized by age into subgroups of 18-55, 56-69 and 70-plus years, and those subgroups contained roughly 160, 29 and 62 TCR-sequenced participants, respectively.

The CDR3 regions of human TCRbeta chains were analyzed by immunosequencing. The source study handled its data this way. TCRs in the repertoires were compared against a reference library of SARS-CoV-2-specific TCRs that had been generated with the MIRA antigen-specificity platform. Breadth was defined as the fraction of unique TCRs that were SARS-CoV-2-associated, and depth was defined as the fraction of total T cells that were SARS-CoV-2-associated. Using the MIRA data, each spike-specific TCR was mapped to the spike region that the TCR reacts to and placed in a CD4 or CD8 class. Log10-transformed breadth and depth values were compared by one-way ANOVA with Sidak's multiple comparisons tests. TCRdb holds this immuneACCESS table with in-frame rearrangements only. Some clones are missing; in checked studies, unresolved V genes explain under half, and the rest has no known cause. From that table come the V and J calls and clone size; the DNA was used to work out D and trimming. This sample has under 200,000 clones in its table, and 85% to 95% of those were observed once. Of the sample, 1% to 1.5% is held by the ten largest clones.

The study at large found these results: Because no day 14 peak-response samples were available, repertoires were characterized only after the peak T cell response. Epitopes outside the regions mutated in the B.1.351 and B.1.1.7 variants were reportedly recognized by nearly half of the unique spike-specific TCRs. Participants were mostly white British and included more females than males, and it was suggested by the authors that clonal diversity may have been underestimated. After two AZD1222 doses, spike-specific TCR breadth and depth were significantly higher than at day 0 and than in MenACWY recipients. In the small 56-69-year group, the increase in depth fell short of significance, most likely because of low power. Conclusions about previously exposed vaccinees were limited because only six AZD1222 recipients were SARS-CoV-2 seropositive at baseline. The whole spike protein was spanned by vaccine-associated CD4 TCRs, and dominant responses were seen in regions 160-218 and 743-854.

CDR1 and CDR2 (MNHNY, SVGAGI) derive from the germline V gene (reference sequence). There are 15 amino acids in the CDR3, from cysteine to phenylalanine inclusive. CDR3 DNA is the only sequence kept; it has 45 bases, read in frame from the first base. Trimming at the junction amounts to 7 bases on V and 1 base on J, and the germline ends lie 17 bases apart. Here the sequenced sample was peripheral blood, taken on day 0 of AZD1222 vaccination. The TCR comes from an adult in good health. Recombination connected TRBV6-6 to TRBJ2-7, with TRBD2 as a weak D call on 5 bases. The DNA sequence reads TGTGCCAGCATGCGAGGGAGTGGTGGGTCCTACGAGCAGTACTTC. This codes for CASMRGSGGSYEQYF.